What follows is one T cell receptor beta chain and its context. This entry belongs to a study of blood T cell repertoires in COVID-19. There are 15 residues in the CDR3. V lost 1 base to trimming and J lost 5 bases, with 12 bases between them. Germline CDR1 is SGHTA and CDR2 is FQGNSA. The repertoire was sequenced with immunoSEQ multiplex PCR; TCRdb's copy has only in-frame clones and lacks some. Of some 53,000 clones listed, approximately 92% are singletons. The sample comprised peripheral blood. This TCR derives from a man in his 60s with active COVID-19. The rearrangement joins TRBV7-2 to TRBJ1-5; a weak D match, TRBD1 (6 bases). CDR3 coding DNA: TGTGCCAGCAGCTTAGATTGGGGGGGCCATCAGCCCCAGCATTTT. Residues: CASSLDWGGHQPQHF.